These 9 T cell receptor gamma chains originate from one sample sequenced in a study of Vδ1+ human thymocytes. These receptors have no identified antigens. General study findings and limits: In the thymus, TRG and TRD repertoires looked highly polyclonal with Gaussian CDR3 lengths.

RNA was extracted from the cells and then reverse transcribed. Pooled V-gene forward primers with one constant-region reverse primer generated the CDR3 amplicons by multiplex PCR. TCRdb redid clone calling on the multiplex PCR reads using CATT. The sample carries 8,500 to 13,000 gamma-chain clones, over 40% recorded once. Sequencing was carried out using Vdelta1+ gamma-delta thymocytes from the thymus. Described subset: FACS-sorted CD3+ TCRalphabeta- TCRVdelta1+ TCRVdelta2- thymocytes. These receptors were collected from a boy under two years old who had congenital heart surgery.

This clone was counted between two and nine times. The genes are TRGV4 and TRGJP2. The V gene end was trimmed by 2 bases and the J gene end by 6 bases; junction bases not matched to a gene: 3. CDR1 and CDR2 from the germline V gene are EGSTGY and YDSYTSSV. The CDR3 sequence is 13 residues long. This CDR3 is CATWDVGDWIKTF. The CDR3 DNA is TGTGCCACCTGGGATGTCGGTGATTGGATCAAGACGTTT.

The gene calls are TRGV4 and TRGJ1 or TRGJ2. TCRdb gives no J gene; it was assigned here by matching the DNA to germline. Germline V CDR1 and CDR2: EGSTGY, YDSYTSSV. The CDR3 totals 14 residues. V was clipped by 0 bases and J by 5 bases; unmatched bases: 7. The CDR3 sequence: CATWDGPFDYKKLF. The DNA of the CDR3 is TGTGCCACCTGGGATGGGCCGTTTGATTATAAGAAACTCTTT.

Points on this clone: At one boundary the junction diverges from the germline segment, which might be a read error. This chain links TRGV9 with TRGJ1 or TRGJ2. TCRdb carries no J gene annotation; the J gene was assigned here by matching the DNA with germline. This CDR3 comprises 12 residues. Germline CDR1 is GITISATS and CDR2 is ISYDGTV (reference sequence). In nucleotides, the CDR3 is TGCGCCTTGTGGGTGAATTATTATAAGAAACTCTTT. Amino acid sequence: CALWVNYYKKLF.

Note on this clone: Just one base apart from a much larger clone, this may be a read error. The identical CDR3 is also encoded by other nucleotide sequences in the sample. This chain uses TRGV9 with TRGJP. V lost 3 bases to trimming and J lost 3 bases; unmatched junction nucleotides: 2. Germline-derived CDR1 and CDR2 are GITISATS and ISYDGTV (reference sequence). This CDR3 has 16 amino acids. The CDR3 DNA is TGTGCCTTGTGGGAGCTGCAAGAGTTGGGCAAAAAAATCAAGGTATTT. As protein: CALWELQELGKKIKVF.

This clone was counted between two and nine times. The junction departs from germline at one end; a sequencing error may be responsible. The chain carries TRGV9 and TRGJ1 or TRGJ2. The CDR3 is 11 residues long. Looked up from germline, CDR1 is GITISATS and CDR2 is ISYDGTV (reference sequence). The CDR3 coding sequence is TGTGCCTGGTGGGAGGTGGATGAGAAACTCTTT. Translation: CAWWEVDEKLF.

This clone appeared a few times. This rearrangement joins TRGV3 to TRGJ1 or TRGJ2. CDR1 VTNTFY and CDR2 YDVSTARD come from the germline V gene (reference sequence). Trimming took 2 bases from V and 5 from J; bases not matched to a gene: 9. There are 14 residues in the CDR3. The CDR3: CATWDTPPNYKKLF. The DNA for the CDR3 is TGTGCCACCTGGGACACGCCTCCCAATTATAAGAAACTCTTT.

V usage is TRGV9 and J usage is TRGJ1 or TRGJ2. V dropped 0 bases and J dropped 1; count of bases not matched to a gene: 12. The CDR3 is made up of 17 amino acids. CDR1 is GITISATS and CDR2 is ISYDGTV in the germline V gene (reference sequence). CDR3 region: CALWEVQGPLNYYKKLF. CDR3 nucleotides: TGTGCCTTGTGGGAGGTGCAAGGGCCTCTTAATTATTATAAGAAACTCTTT.

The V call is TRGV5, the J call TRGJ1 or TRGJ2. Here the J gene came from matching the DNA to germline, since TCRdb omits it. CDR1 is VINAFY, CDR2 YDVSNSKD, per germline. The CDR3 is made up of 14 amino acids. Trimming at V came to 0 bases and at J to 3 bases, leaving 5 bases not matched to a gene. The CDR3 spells CATWDRGLYYKKLF. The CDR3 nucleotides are TGTGCCACCTGGGACAGGGGACTTTATTATAAGAAACTCTTT.

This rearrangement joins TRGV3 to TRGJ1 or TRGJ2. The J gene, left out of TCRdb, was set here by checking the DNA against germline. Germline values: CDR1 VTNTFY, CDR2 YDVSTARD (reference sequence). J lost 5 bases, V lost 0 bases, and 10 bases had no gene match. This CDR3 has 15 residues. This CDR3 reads CATWDRQRCHYKKLF. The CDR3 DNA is TGTGCCACCTGGGACAGGCAGAGGTGTCATTATAAGAAACTCTTT.